What follows describes a single T cell receptor (beta chain). The antigen it binds to is not known. Base qualities are not provided; no much larger clone lies one nucleotide away. The same CDR3 also results from other DNA sequences found in this sample. This sample is part of a study of T cell responses to AZD1222 COVID-19 vaccine (dated by TCRdb to about 2021). Regarding the complete study: A total of about 250 trial participants underwent TCR sequencing, of whom more than 200 had received two doses of AZD1222 and 26 had received two doses of the MenACWY control vaccine. Trial participants were enrolled by age into subgroups of 18-55, 56-69 and 70-plus years, and 148, 28 and 57 TCR-sequenced participants, respectively, were included in these subgroups. Here is what the overall study found, with its caveats: No day 14 peak-response samples were available, so repertoires were characterized only after the peak T cell response. CD4 TCRs associated with the vaccine covered the entire spike protein, and the dominant responses were in regions 160-218 and 743-854. In the small 56-69-year group, the increase in depth fell short of significance, most likely because of low power. A significant rise in spike-specific TCR breadth and depth was observed after two AZD1222 doses relative to day 0 and relative to MenACWY recipients. Participants were mostly white British and included more females than males, and it was suggested by the authors that clonal diversity may have been underestimated. Conclusions about previously exposed vaccinees are limited, since just six or seven AZD1222 recipients were seropositive for SARS-CoV-2 at baseline. Epitopes outside the regions mutated in the B.1.351 and B.1.1.7 variants were reportedly recognized by nearly half of the unique spike-specific TCRs.

The time point label corresponds to: about 28 days (+/-7) after the second vaccine dose. Interpreted using the paper, the treatment or condition label stands for: meningococcal conjugate vaccine given as trial control. Vaccinee samples were obtained from the UK trials COV001 and COV002, which included a single-blind randomized controlled phase 2/3 trial of AZD1222 (ChAdOx1 nCoV-19) in healthy adults. Trial participant PBMC samples were collected at day 0 and day 28 after the second dose for TCRbeta chain sequencing. The CDR3 regions of human TCRbeta chains were analyzed by immunosequencing. In the original analysis: Repertoire TCRs were checked for matches against a reference library of SARS-CoV-2-specific TCRs that had been generated using the MIRA antigen-specificity platform. Breadth was defined as the fraction of unique TCRs that were SARS-CoV-2-associated. Depth was defined as the fraction of total T cells that were SARS-CoV-2-associated. Each spike-specific TCR was assigned to its reactive spike region and to a CD4 or CD8 class using the MIRA data. Log10-transformed breadth and depth values were compared by one-way ANOVA with Sidak's multiple comparisons tests. The clones in this table, taken by TCRdb from immuneACCESS, are in-frame only. Not every clone is retained; where verified, under half of the shortfall comes from an unresolved V gene, and the cause of the rest is unknown. The D gene and trimming were derived from the DNA, and the V and J assignments and clone size from that table. In this sample the table shows 100,000 to 150,000 clones, 80% to 95% of which occur a single time. 4% to 5% of the sample is held by the ten biggest clonotypes.

The sequenced sample was peripheral blood, obtained 28 days after the second dose of the MenACWY control vaccine. The clonotype comes from an adult who received the MenACWY meningococcal vaccine as a control.

The DNA sequence is as follows: TGTGCCAGTAGTATCGGGACTAGCGGGAGTAATGAGCAGTTCTTC. Protein translation: CASSIGTSGSNEQFF. The chain couples TRBV19 to TRBJ2-1; 14 bases in between match TRBD2. Trimmed from V: 3 bases; trimmed from J: 7 bases; junction bases lacking a gene match: 2. The CDR3 starts with the cysteine, ends with the phenylalanine, and has 15 residues. The sequence is cut down to CDR3 DNA, 45 bases in frame from base 1. In the germline V gene (reference sequence), CDR1 corresponds to LNHDA and CDR2 to SQIVND.